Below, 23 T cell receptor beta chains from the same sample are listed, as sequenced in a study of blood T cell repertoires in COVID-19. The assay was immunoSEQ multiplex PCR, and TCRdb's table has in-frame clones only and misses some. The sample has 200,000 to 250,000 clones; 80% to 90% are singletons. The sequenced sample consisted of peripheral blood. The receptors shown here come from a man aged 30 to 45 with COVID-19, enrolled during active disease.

The DNA for the CDR3 is TGTGCCAGCAGTTTAATATCAGGGGGTGAGCAGTTCTTC. Translation gives CASSLISGGEQFF. The gene calls are TRBV27 and TRBJ2-1, with 7 nucleotides matching TRBD1. CDR1 and CDR2 from the germline V gene are MNHEY and SMNVEV (reference sequence). The CDR3 has 13 amino acids. J gave up 9 bases and V 2 bases, and 4 bases lay outside the gene matches.

For the CDR3, the DNA is TGCGCCAGCAGCACGGCGGTGGCAGGGGCGAACTATGGCTACACCTTC. This codes for CASSTAVAGANYGYTF. This chain links TRBV5-1 with TRBJ1-2, with D perhaps TRBD1 (6 bases). The V and J ends lost 4 bases and 2 bases respectively, with 18 bases between them. The CDR3 consists of 16 residues. Germline V gene sequence: CDR1 SGHRS, CDR2 YFSETQ. Supplemented by reference TRBV5-1 and TRBJ1-2, the full variable domain reads KAGVTQTPRYLIKTRGQQVTLSCSPISGHRSVSWYQQTPGQGLQFLFEYFSETQRNKGNFPGRFSGRQFSNSRSEMNVSTLELGDSALYLCASSTAVAGANYGYTFGSGTRLTVV.

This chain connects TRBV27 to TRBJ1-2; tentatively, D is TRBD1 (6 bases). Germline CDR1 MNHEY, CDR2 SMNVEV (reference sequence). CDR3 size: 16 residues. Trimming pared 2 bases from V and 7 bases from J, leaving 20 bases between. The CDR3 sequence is CASSLQGQLFSGGYTF. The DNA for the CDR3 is TGTGCCAGCAGTTTACAGGGGCAGTTGTTTTCAGGTGGCTACACCTTC.

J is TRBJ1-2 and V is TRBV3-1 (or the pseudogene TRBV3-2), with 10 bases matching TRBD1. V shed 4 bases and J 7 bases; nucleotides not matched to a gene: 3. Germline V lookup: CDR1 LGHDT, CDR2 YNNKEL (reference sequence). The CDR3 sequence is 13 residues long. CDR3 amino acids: CASSPGQGSGYTF. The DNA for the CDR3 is TGTGCCAGCAGCCCGGGACAGGGGTCTGGCTACACCTTC.

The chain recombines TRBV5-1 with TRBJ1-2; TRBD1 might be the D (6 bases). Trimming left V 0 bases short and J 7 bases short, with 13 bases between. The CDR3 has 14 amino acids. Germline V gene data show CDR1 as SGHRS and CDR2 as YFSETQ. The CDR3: CASSLEKGVGGYTF. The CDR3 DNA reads TGCGCCAGCAGCTTGGAGAAGGGGGTGGGTGGCTACACCTTC.

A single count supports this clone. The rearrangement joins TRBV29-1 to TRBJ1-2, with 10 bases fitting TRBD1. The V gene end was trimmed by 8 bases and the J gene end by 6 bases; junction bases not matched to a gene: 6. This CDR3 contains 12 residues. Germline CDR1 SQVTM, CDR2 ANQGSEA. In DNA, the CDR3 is TGCAGCCTCCGGGACAGGGGCCATGGCTACACCTTC. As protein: CSLRDRGHGYTF.

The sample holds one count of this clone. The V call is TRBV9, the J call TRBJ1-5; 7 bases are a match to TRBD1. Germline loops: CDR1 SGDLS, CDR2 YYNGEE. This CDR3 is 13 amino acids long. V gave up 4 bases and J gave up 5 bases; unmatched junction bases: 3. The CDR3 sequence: CASSRGRDQPQHF. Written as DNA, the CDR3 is TGTGCCAGCAGCAGGGGGCGCGATCAGCCCCAGCATTTT.

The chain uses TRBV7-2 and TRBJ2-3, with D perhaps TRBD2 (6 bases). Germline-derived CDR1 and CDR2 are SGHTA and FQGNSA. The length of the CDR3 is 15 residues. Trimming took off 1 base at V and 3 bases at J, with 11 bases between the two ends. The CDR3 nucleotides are TGTGCCAGCAGCTTAGGCGGGATTGAGACAGATACGCAGTATTTT. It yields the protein CASSLGGIETDTQYF.

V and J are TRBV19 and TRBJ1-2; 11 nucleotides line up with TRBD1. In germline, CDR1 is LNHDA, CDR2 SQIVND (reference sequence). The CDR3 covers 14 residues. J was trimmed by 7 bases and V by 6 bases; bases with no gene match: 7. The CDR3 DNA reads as TGTGCCAGTAGCCTTGGACAGGGGGCGAGTGGCTACACCTTC. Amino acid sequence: CASSLGQGASGYTF.

CDR3 nucleotides: TGTGCCAGTACCGACGGACAGGGGAGGTCACCCCTCCACTTT. Translation gives CASTDGQGRSPLHF. The gene calls are TRBV19 and TRBJ1-6; TRBD1 agrees at 9 bases. Germline loops: CDR1 LNHDA, CDR2 SQIVND (reference sequence). The V and J ends lost 7 bases and 10 bases, in that order; junction bases with no gene match: 8. The CDR3 has 14 residues.

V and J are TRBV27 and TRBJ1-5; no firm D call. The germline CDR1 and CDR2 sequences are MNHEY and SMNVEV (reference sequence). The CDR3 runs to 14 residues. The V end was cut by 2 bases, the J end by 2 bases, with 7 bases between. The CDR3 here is CASSLREGNQPQHF. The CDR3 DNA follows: TGTGCCAGCAGTTTACGGGAGGGCAATCAGCCCCAGCATTTT.

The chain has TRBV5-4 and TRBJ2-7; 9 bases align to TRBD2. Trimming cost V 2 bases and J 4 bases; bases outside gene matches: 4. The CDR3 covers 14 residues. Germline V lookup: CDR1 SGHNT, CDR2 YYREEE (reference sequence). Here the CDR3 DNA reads TGTGCCAGCAGCTTTAGCGGGAGAGGGTACGAGCAGTACTTC. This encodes CASSFSGRGYEQYF.

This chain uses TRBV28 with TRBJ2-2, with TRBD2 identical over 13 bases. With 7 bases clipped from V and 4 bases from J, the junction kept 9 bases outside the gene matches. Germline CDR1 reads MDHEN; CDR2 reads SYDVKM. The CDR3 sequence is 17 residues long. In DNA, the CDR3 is TGTGCCAGCAAACTAGCGGGAGGGCTTGGTGGCACCGGGGAGCTGTTTTTT. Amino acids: CASKLAGGLGGTGELFF.

The CDR3 region has the DNA TGTGCCAGCAGCCCTGGGACAGGGGGCCCGTACTACGAGCAGTACTTC. Amino acid sequence: CASSPGTGGPYYEQYF. The V and J genes are TRBV6-2 or TRBV6-3 and TRBJ2-7; 12 bases are shared with TRBD1. This CDR3 spans 16 amino acids. Germline CDR1 is MNHEY and CDR2 is SVGEGT. The trim removed 6 bases at V and 3 bases at J, leaving 9 bases unmatched.

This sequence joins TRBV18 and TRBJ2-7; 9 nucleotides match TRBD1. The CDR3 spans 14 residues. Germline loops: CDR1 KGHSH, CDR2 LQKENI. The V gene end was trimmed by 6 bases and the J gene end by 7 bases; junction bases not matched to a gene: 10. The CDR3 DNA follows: TGTGCCAGCTCCCCAGGGACAGGGAGTTGGGAGCAGTACTTC. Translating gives CASSPGTGSWEQYF.

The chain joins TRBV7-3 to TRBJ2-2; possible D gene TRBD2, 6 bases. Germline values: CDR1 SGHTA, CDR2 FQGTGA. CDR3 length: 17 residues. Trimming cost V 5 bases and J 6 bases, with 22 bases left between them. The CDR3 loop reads CASSPSPPNRRAGELFF. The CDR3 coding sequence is TGTGCCAGCAGCCCCTCCCCCCCCAACAGGAGGGCCGGGGAGCTGTTTTTT.

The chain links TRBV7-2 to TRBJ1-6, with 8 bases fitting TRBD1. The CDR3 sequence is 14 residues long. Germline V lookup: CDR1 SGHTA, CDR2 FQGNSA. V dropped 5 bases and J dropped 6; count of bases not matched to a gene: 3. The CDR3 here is CASSRTGLNSPLHF. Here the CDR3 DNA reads TGTGCCAGCAGCCGGACAGGGCTTAATTCACCCCTCCACTTT.

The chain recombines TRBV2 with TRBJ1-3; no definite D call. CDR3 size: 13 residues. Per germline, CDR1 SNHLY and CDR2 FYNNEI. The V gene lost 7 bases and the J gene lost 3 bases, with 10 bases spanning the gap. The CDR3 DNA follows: TGTGCCAGCACCTATAGTGGTGGAAACACCATATATTTT. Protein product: CASTYSGGNTIYF.

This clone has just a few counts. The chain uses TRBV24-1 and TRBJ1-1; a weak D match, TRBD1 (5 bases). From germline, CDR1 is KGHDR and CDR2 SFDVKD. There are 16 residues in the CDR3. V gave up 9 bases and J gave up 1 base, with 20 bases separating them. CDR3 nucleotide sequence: TGTGCCACCCAAGGGCAGGGCAGTAGTTGGAACACTGAAGCTTTCTTT. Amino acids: CATQGQGSSWNTEAFF.

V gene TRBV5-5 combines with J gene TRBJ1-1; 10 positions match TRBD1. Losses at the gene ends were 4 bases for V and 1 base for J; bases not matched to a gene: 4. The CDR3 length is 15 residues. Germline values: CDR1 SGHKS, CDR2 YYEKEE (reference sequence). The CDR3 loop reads CASSPGDRGNTEAFF. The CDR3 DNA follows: TGTGCCAGCAGCCCGGGGGACAGGGGGAACACTGAAGCTTTCTTT. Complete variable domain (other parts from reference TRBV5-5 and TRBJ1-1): DAGVTQSPTHLIKTRGQQVTLRCSPISGHKSVSWYQQVLGQGPQFIFQYYEKEERGRGNFPDRFSARQFPNYSSELNVNALLLGDSALYLCASSPGDRGNTEAFFGQGTRLTVV.

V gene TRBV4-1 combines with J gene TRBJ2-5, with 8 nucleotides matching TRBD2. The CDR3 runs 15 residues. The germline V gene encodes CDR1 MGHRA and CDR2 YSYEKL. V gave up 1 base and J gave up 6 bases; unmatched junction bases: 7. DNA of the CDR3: TGCGCCAGCAGCCAAGCCCAGGGTAGCGGGAAGACCCAGTACTTC. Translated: CASSQAQGSGKTQYF.

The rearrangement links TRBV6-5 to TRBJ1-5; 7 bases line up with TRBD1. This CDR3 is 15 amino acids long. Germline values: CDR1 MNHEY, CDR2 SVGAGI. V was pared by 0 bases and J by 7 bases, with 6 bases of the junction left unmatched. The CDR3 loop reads CASSYSQGSGQPQHF. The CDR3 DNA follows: TGTGCCAGCAGTTACTCACAGGGGTCGGGCCAGCCCCAGCATTTT.

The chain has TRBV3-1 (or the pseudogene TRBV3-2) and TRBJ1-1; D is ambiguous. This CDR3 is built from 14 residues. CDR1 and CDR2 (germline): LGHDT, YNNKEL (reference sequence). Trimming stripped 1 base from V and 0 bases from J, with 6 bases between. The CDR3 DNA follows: TGTGCCAGCAGCCAAGCGTATGTGAACACTGAAGCTTTCTTT. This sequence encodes CASSQAYVNTEAFF.